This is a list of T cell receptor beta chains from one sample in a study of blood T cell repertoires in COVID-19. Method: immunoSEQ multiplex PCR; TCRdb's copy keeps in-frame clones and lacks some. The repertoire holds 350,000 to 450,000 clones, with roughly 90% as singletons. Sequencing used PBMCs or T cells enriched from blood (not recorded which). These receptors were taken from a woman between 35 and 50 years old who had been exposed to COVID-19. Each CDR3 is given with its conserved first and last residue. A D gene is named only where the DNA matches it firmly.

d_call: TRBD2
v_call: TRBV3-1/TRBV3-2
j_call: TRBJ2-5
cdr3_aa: CASSQGLAGVAKTQYF

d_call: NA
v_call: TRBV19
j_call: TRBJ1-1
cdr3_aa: CASSIEGLGGEAFF

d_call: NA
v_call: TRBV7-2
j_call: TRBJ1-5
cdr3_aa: CASSLGQNSNQPQHF

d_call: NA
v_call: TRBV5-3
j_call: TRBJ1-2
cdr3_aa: CATWTEHYGYTF

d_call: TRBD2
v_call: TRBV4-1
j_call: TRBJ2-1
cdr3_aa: CASSQLVAGVSYNEQFF

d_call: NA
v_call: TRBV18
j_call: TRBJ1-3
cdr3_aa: CASSGDHSGNTIYF

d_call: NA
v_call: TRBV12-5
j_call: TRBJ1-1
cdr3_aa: CASGDWYGGNTEAFF

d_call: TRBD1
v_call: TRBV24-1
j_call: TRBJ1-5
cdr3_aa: CATSDTRTGDQPQHF

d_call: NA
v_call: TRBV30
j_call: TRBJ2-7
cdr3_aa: CACHLARGLEQYF

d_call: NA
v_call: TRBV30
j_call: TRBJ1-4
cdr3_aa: CAWSVRRNEKLFF

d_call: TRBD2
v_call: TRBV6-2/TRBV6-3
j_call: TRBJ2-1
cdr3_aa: CASSLTPRGSGTSGPKQFF

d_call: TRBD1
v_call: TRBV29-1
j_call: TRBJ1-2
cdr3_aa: CSVVGQAAGYGYTF

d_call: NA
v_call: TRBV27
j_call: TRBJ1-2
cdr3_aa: CASSLTGSNYGYTF

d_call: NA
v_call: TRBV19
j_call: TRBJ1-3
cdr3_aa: CASSTYLSSGNTIYF

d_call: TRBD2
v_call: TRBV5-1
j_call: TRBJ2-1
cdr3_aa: CASSLVSGGLVEQFF

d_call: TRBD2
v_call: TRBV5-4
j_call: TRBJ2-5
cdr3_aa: CASSPHRLAGAPQGETQYF

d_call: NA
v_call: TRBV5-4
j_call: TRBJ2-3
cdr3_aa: CASSFSGVVTDTQYF

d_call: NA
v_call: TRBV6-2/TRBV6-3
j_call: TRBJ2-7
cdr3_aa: CASSYSPGSSYEQYF

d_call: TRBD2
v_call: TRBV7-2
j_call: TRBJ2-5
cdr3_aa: CASSLVAGGVQETQYF

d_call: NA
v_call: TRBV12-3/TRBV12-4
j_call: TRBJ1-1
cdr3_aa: CASGRRAASEAFF

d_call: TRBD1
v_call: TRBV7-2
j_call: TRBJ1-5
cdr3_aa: CASSPDRGPYSNQPQHF

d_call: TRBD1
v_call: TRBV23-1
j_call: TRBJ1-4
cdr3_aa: CASSQDDRVHGEKLFF

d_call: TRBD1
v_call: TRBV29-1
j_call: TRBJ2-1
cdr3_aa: CSVSVTGTGIYNEQFF

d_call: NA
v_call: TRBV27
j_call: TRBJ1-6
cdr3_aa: CASGRQPYNSPLHF

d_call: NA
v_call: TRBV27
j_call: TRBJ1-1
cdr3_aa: CASSPVPRAEAFF

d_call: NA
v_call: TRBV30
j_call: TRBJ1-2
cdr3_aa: CAWSVRGANPANRYTF

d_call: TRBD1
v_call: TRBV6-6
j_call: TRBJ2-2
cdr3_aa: CASSYLTGGPGELFF

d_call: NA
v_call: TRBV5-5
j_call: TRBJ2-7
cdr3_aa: CASSLVGSSYEQYF

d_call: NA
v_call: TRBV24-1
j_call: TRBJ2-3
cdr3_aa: CATSDHRDSGDTQYF

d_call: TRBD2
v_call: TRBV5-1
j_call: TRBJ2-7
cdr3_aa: CASSLVSSGATYEQYF

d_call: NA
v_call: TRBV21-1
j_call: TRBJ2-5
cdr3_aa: CASSKVELTPETQYF

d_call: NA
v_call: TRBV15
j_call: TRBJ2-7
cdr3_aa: CATSLGLPNYEQYF

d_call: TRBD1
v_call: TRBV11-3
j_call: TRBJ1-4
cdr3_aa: CASSLEGQANEKLFF

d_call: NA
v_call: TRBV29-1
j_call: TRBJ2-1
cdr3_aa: CSVRRQYNEQFF

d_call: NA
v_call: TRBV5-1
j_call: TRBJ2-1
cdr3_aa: CASSSGQTYNEQFF

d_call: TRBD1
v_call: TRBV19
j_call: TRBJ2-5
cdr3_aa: CASSHRDRWYQETQYF

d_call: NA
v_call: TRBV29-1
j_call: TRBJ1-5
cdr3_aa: CSVGDSGNQPQHF

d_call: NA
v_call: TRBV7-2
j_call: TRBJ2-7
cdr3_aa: CATRPRSGSGEQYF

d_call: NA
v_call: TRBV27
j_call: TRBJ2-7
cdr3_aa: CASSFLGRGSSYEQYF

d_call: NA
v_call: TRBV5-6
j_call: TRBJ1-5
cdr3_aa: CASSLSGVFQPQHF

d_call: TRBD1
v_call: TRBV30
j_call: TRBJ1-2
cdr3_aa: CASETGGKANTF

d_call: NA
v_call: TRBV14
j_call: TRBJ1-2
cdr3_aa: CASSQEGKGVYVGYTF

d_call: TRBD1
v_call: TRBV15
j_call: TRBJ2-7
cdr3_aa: CATSRDLATGDPYEQYF

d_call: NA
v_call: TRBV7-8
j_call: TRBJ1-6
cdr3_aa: CASSRPGFPLHF

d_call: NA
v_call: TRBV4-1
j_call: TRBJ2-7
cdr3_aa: CASSQVPATTYEQYF

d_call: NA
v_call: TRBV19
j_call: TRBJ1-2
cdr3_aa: CASSYPSKGGYGYTF

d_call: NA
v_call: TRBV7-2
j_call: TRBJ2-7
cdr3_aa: CASSLQSYEQYF

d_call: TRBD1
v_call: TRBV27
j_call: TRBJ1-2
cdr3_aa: CASTWDRAYGYTF

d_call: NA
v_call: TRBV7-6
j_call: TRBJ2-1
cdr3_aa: CASSLGFRGALNEQFF